What follows describes a single T cell receptor (beta chain). Antigen unknown. The CDR3 spans 13 residues. V was trimmed by 5 bases and J by 8 bases, leaving 15 bases between them. Germline CDR1 and CDR2: MNHNS and SASEGT. The record originates from a study of identical twins. Study observations and caveats: Twins shared out-of-frame alpha sequences with excess low generation probability. Insertions ran lower in abundant cord blood beta clonotypes, though not in memory repertoires.

Template switching introduced a universal primer site, and the cDNA bore unique molecular identifiers. TCRdb reprocessed the 5' RACE reads with MiXCR, giving one entry per CDR3 protein. The sample has approximately 240,000 distinct CDR3 sequences; 11% to 15% are singletons. The source of this sequence is a woman younger than 30 in good health. The chain employs TRBV6-1 and TRBJ1-2; D remains ambiguous. Sequenced sample: memory (CD45RO+) T cells sorted from blood. CDR3 protein: CASSLSGYGGYTF. The CDR3 coding sequence is TGTGCCAGCAGTCTCTCAGGTTACGGGGGCTACACCTTC.